Listed below are T cell receptor beta chains from one sample, sequenced in a study of T-cell memory formation after mild COVID-19. TCRdb called the 5' RACE reads again in MiXCR, with one record for every CDR3 protein. This table has 250,000 to 350,000 distinct CDR3 sequences, 15% to 20% appearing once. The sample taken for sequencing was PBMCs or a T cell subset sorted from them (not recorded which). The source is a man younger than 30 who had mild COVID-19 (a few samples of this study predate the infection). Cell type and time point are not known. CDR3s include the opening cysteine and the closing phenylalanine or tryptophan. A D gene is named only where the DNA matches it firmly. The listing skips clone size in some rows; elsewhere it reads once, few, many or a size class.

v_call	j_call	d_call	cdr3_length	clone_size	cdr3_nt	cdr3_aa
TRBV7-3	TRBJ2-3	NA	15	few	TGTGCCAGCAGCCCTCGAGGAGGGGGCCTTGATACGCAGTATTTT	CASSPRGGGLDTQYF
TRBV18	TRBJ2-3	NA	16	NA	TGTGCCAGCTCACCACAACGGGTGCCTAAACCCGATACGCAGTATTTT	CASSPQRVPKPDTQYF
TRBV7-2	TRBJ2-3	NA	17	NA	TGTGCCAGCAGCCCGACTACGGGGCGGGCGAGCACAGATACGCAGTATTTT	CASSPTTGRASTDTQYF
TRBV6-6	TRBJ1-1	NA	12	few	TGTGCCAGCAGTTACCTGGACACTGAAGCTTTCTTT	CASSYLDTEAFF
TRBV6-5	TRBJ1-1	NA	14	many	TGTGCCAGCAGTTACTATGAGGGAAACACTGAAGCTTTCTTT	CASSYYEGNTEAFF
TRBV3-1	TRBJ1-6	NA	14	many	TGTGCCAGCAGTCGACAAACCCTCGGTTCACCCCTCCACTTT	CASSRQTLGSPLHF
TRBV4-2	TRBJ2-3	TRBD2	17	NA	TGTGCCAGCAGCCTCTTTTGGGCTAGCGGGGTCACAGATACGCAGTATTTT	CASSLFWASGVTDTQYF
TRBV6-5	TRBJ2-3	NA	20	NA	TGTGCCAGCAGTTACTCGAGGGGACACCTCTTTACCCCTAGCACAGATACGCAGTATTTT	CASSYSRGHLFTPSTDTQYF
TRBV7-6	TRBJ2-5	TRBD1	14	NA	TGTGCCAGCAGCCGAGGACAGGGGAAAGAGACCCAGTACTTC	CASSRGQGKETQYF
TRBV11-2	TRBJ2-7	NA	15	few	TGTGCCAGCAGCTTAGACGGCGGGGCGTTTGACGAGCAGTACTTC	CASSLDGGAFDEQYF
TRBV11-2	TRBJ1-1	NA	15	NA	TGTGCCAGCAACCCACGAGGGTCCCGAGGTTTTGAAGCTTTCTTT	CASNPRGSRGFEAFF
TRBV4-2	TRBJ2-3	TRBD2	15	NA	TGTGCCAGCAGCCAAGATATCGGGAGGGGAGATACGCAGTATTTT	CASSQDIGRGDTQYF
TRBV7-2	TRBJ2-1	TRBD2	15	NA	TGTGCCACCTTACTAGTTAGCGGGGGCCAAGGGGAGCAGTTCTTC	CATLLVSGGQGEQFF
TRBV19	TRBJ1-2	TRBD1	15	few	TGTGCCAGTAGCTCCACAGGGGAGTCTAACTATGGCTACACCTTC	CASSSTGESNYGYTF
TRBV27	TRBJ2-3	TRBD2	13	NA	TGTGCCAGCAAAGGGCGGGGGTCAGATACGCAGTATTTT	CASKGRGSDTQYF
TRBV11-2	TRBJ1-2	NA	15	few	TGTGCCAGCAGCTTGGGACGGCTCTATGGTGGTGGCTACACCTTC	CASSLGRLYGGGYTF
TRBV5-1	TRBJ2-5	TRBD2	16	NA	TGCGCCAGCAGCTTGCCTGTTAGCGGGGAACAAGAGACCCAGTACTTC	CASSLPVSGEQETQYF
TRBV24-1	TRBJ1-2	NA	14	NA	TGTGCCACCAGTGATCCGGACAGATTCTATGGCTACACCTTC	CATSDPDRFYGYTF
TRBV12-3/TRBV12-4	TRBJ1-1	NA	17	many	TGTGCCAGTGCTTCCGGGACGTGGTTTCAACAAAGCACTGAAGCTTTCTTT	CASASGTWFQQSTEAFF
TRBV5-1	TRBJ1-6	NA	14	few	TGCGCCAGCAGCTTGGAAGGCGGCGGTGGACCCCTCCACTTT	CASSLEGGGGPLHF
TRBV6-5	TRBJ2-4	NA	15	many	TGTGCCAGCAGTTACTCGGGGGGAGCCAAAAACATTCAGTACTTC	CASSYSGGAKNIQYF
TRBV25-1	TRBJ1-1	TRBD1	14	NA	TGTGCCAGCTTACCCCGGGACAGGAACACTGAAGCTTTCTTT	CASLPRDRNTEAFF
TRBV24-1	TRBJ1-2	TRBD1	14	NA	TGTGCCACCAGTGATTGGGGACAGAGCGGGGGCTACACCTTC	CATSDWGQSGGYTF
TRBV5-1	TRBJ2-1	NA	17	many	TGCGCCAGCAGCTTCGCCTTGGACATTAGAGCTAGCAATGAGCAGTTCTTC	CASSFALDIRASNEQFF
TRBV20-1	TRBJ2-5	TRBD2	13	few	TGCAGTGCTCCGCGGGGGGCTGAAGAGACCCAGTACTTC	CSAPRGAEETQYF
TRBV29-1	TRBJ1-2	NA	12	NA	TGCAGCGTTGGGTATGGAAACTATGGCTACACCTTC	CSVGYGNYGYTF
TRBV7-9	TRBJ1-4	NA	14	few	TGTGCCAGCAGCTTAGGGGGCTACAATGAAAAACTGTTTTTT	CASSLGGYNEKLFF
TRBV25-1	TRBJ1-1	NA	13	NA	TGTGCCAGCAGCCCCAACAGGAGAACTGAAGCTTTCTTT	CASSPNRRTEAFF
TRBV10-3	TRBJ2-5	NA	13	NA	TGTGCCATCAGTGAGGATAGTCCAGAGACCCAGTACTTC	CAISEDSPETQYF
TRBV4-3	TRBJ1-4	TRBD1	14	few	TGCGCCAGCAGCCCAGGGACAGGGGATGAAAAACTGTTTTTT	CASSPGTGDEKLFF
TRBV4-1	TRBJ1-2	TRBD1	14	few	TGCGCCAGCAGCCCTCGGGACAGGGTGTATGGCTACACCTTC	CASSPRDRVYGYTF
TRBV12-3/TRBV12-4	TRBJ1-5	NA	13	NA	TGTGCCAGCAGTTTAGGGGAGGGGCAGCCCCAGCATTTT	CASSLGEGQPQHF
TRBV7-8	TRBJ1-2	TRBD1	13	NA	TGTGCCAGCGGGGACAGGACGGGCTATGGCTACACCTTC	CASGDRTGYGYTF
TRBV12-3/TRBV12-4	TRBJ2-1	NA	12	NA	TGTGCCAGCAGCCTCGCCCACAATGAGCAGTTCTTC	CASSLAHNEQFF
TRBV5-1	TRBJ1-4	NA	16	few	TGCGCCAGCAGCGAGCTTGGCTTGGGGGATAATGAAAAACTGTTTTTT	CASSELGLGDNEKLFF
TRBV28	TRBJ2-3	TRBD1	15	many	TGTGCCAGCAGTTTGCAGGGGGCGGGATGGGATACGCAGTATTTT	CASSLQGAGWDTQYF
TRBV7-9	TRBJ2-2	TRBD2	17	few	TGTGCCAGCACCGCCCCTCTAGCGGGTTCGAACACCGGGGAGCTGTTTTTT	CASTAPLAGSNTGELFF
TRBV6-5	TRBJ2-1	TRBD2	16	NA	TGTGCCAGCAGTTACGTCGGCGGGGGTATGTACAATGAGCAGTTCTTC	CASSYVGGGMYNEQFF